This TCR beta chain was sequenced for a study of blood T cell repertoires in COVID-19. Whole-study context: Acute and convalescent COVID-19 specimens originated in the United States, Italy and Spain. Sources were T cells, B-cell-depleted T cells, or PBMCs; the material itself was cDNA or gDNA.

Per the study methods: Amplification from reference gene primers served as the basis for estimated nucleated cell counts. Clones were sequenced by immunoSEQ multiplex PCR, and TCRdb holds only the in-frame ones, with some missing. The V and J calls and clone size were taken over from that table, and D and trimming were inferred from the DNA. The data contain roughly 300,000 clones, 87% of them seen just once; the ten biggest clones take up under 5.5%. Adults between roughly 18 and 95 years of age took part from more than 20 US areas. Germline CDR1 reads SGHTA; CDR2 reads FQGNSA. This CDR3 has 15 amino acids. V was trimmed by 2 bases and J by 0 bases, leaving 8 bases between them.

This clonotype originated in a woman aged 25 to 39 who had recovered from COVID-19. The rearrangement joins TRBV7-2 to TRBJ1-3, with unresolved D. Sequencing input: PBMCs or T cells enriched from blood (not recorded which). CDR3 residues: CASSLTYPSGNTIYF. CDR3 bases: TGTGCCAGCAGCTTAACATATCCCTCTGGAAACACCATATATTTT. Looking up the rest from reference TRBV7-2 and TRBJ1-3 gives the full variable domain: GAGVSQSPSNKVTEKGKDVELRCDPISGHTALYWYRQSLGQGLEFLIYFQGNSAPDKSGLPSDRFSAERTGGSVSTLTIQRTQQEDSAVYLCASSLTYPSGNTIYFGEGSWLTVV.